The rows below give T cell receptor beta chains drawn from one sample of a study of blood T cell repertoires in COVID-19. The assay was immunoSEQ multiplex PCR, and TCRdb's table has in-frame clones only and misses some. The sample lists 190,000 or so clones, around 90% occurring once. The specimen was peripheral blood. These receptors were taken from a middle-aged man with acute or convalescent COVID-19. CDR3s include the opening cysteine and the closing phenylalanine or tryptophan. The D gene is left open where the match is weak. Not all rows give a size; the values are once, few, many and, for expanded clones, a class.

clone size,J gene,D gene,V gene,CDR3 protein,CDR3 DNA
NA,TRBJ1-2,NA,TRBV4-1,CASSQDRQVYGYTF,TGCGCCAGCAGCCAAGATAGACAGGTTTATGGCTACACCTTC
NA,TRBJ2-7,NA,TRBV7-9,CASSAPRDTSYEQYF,TGTGCCAGCAGCGCACCCCGGGACACCTCCTACGAGCAGTACTTC
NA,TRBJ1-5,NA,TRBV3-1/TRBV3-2,CASSQGSRGSQPQHF,TGTGCCAGCAGCCAAGGAAGTAGGGGAAGTCAGCCCCAGCATTTT
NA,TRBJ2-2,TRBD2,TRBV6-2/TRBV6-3,CASSLRSGSYTGELFF,TGTGCCAGCAGTTTAAGAAGCGGGAGTTATACCGGGGAGCTGTTTTTT
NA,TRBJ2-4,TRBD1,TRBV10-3,CAISPGTGDRWNIQYF,TGTGCCATCAGCCCGGGGACAGGGGATAGATGGAACATTCAGTACTTC
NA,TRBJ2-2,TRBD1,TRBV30,CAWSVFLTGGGTGELFF,TGTGCCTGGAGTGTATTTTTAACAGGGGGTGGAACCGGGGAGCTGTTTTTT
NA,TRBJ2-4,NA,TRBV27,CASSPRGQRNIQYF,TGTGCCAGCAGTCCTCGCGGACAGAGAAACATTCAGTACTTC
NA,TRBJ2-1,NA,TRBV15,CATSGSYNEQFF,TGTGCCACCAGCGGTAGTTACAATGAGCAGTTCTTC
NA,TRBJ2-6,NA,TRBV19,CASSTEWASGANVLTF,TGTGCCAGTAGTACCGAGTGGGCTTCTGGGGCCAACGTCCTGACTTTC
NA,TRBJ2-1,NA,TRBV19,CASSIVARGVRDEQFF,TGTGCCAGTAGTATAGTGGCCAGGGGGGTAAGGGATGAGCAGTTCTTC
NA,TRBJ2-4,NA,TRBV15,CATSPRGGGWGAKNIQYF,TGTGCCACCAGCCCCCGAGGAGGGGGCTGGGGGGCCAAAAACATTCAGTACTTC
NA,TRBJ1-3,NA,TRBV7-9,CASSLLHGNTIYF,TGTGCCAGCAGTCTACTACATGGAAACACCATATATTTT
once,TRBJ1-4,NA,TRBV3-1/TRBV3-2,CASSQGGRDIISIATNEKLFF,TGTGCCAGCAGCCAAGGGGGCCGGGACATCATTTCCATTGCAACTAATGAAAAACTGTTTTTT
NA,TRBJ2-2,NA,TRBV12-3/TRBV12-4,CASVTTNTGELFF,TGTGCCAGCGTCACAACGAACACCGGGGAGCTGTTTTTT
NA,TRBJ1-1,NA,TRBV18,CASSPLEGSTEAFF,TGTGCCAGCTCACCACTGGAGGGGAGCACTGAAGCTTTCTTT
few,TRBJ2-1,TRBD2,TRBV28,CASSILAGGANEQFF,TGTGCCAGCAGCATACTAGCGGGAGGTGCGAATGAGCAGTTCTTC
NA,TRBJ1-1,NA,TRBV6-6,CASSYSGPRMNTEAFF,TGTGCCAGCAGTTACTCGGGCCCCAGGATGAACACTGAAGCTTTCTTT